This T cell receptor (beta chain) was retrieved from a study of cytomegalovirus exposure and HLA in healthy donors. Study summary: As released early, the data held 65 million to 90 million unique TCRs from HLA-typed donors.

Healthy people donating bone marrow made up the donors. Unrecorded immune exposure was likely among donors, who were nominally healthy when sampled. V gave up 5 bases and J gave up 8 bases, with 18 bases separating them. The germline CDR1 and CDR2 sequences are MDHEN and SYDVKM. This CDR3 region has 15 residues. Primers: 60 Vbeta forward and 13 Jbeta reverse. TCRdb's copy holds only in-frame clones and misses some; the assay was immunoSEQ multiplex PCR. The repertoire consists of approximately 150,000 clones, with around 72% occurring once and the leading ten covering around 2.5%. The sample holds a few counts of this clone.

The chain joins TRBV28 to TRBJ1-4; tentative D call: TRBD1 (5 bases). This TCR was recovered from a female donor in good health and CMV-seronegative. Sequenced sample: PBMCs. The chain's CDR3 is CASSPGGGRGEKLFF. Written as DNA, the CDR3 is TGTGCCAGCAGTCCGGGGGGGGGAAGGGGAGAAAAACTGTTTTTT.